The T cell receptor (beta chain) described here comes from a study of blood T cell repertoires in COVID-19 (dated by TCRdb to 2020 to 2022). Turning to the overall study: Samples covering the acute and convalescent phases of COVID-19 were provided by collaborators in the United States, Italy and Spain. The material from the prospective study consisted of cDNA or gDNA derived from T cells, B-cell-depleted T cells, or PBMCs. Deeply sampled blood TCRbeta repertoires from subjects exposed to, actively infected with, or recovered from COVID-19 were included in the dataset. A freely available public database, intended as a resource for researchers studying the immune response to SARS-CoV-2, is where the repertoires were released. The samples were drawn from two sources: the first 160 participants of the ongoing ImmuneRACE study, and 1,000 to 1,500 subjects contributed by 6 global collaborators. Sample metadata almost always included a de-identified subject ID, COVID-19 status, age in years and sex. Where HLA class I and class II types were available, the types were taken from metadata supplied by the sample provider, not from assay-based typing. Results and caveats for the whole study, not just this receptor: How much clinical and demographic metadata was included differed by source and by participant, and the metadata was provided uncurated.

The immunoSEQ Assay, a bias-controlled multiplex PCR, was used to amplify TCRbeta CDR3 regions from genomic DNA. On the study's bioinformatics: The number of nucleated cells in each sample was estimated by amplification of reference gene primers within the assay. To quantify the absolute abundance of each unique TCRbeta CDR3 rearrangement, sequence reads were collapsed and filtered. For each sample, productive Simpson clonality was calculated as the square root of Simpson's diversity index over productive rearrangements. Entries here come from immuneACCESS through TCRdb and include only in-frame sequences with V and J called. Some clones fail to appear in such tables; in the studies checked, an unresolved V gene covers under half of the shortfall, and the cause of the remainder is unknown. D and trimming were read from the DNA, whereas the V and J calls and clone size are those reported in that table. The sample table contains nearly 400,000 clones; only one count was recorded for roughly nine tenths of them. The ten largest clones capture 1.7% of the sample.

Reading from cysteine to phenylalanine, the CDR3 counts 12 amino acids. The retained sequence is limited to the CDR3, 36 bases, with the frame set at the first base. CDR1 SEHNR and CDR2 FQNEAQ are derived from the germline V gene (reference sequence). In the prospective study, participants were about 18 to 100 years old, resided in fewer than 25 geographic areas of the United States, and were enrolled through a virtual design. To assign participants to cohorts, the prospective study relied on clinical history that participants themselves reported in a screening survey and a study questionnaire. For ImmuneRACE Cohort 3, a participant was defined as recovered based on two consecutive negative NP/OP PCR tests, clearance by a healthcare professional, or resolution of symptoms. In the prospective study, whole blood, serum and a nasopharyngeal or oropharyngeal swab were collected from each participant by mobile phlebotomists. Over a roughly 2-month period, participants in the prospective study had the option of providing additional blood draws and questionnaires. Before DNA extraction, prospective study blood samples were shipped either frozen or at room temperature.

Of note for this clone: Its recognized antigen is unknown. The germline gene is not matched at one end of the junction; a read error may be the cause.

This clonotype originated in a woman in her twenties or thirties who had recovered from COVID-19. The V and J segments used are TRBV7-9 and TRBJ1-1, and perhaps TRBD1 as D gene, on 6 matching bases. Sequenced input: PBMCs or T cells enriched from blood (not recorded which). In nucleotide form, the sequence is TGTGCCAGCAGTTTAGGGACACCAGAAGCTTTCTTT. Its amino acids are CASSLGTPEAFF.